These 30 T cell receptor beta chains originate from one sample sequenced in a study of cytomegalovirus exposure and HLA in healthy donors. The PCR employed 60 Vbeta primers together with 13 Jbeta primers. TCRdb keeps only in-frame clones here, not all; method: immunoSEQ multiplex PCR. The sample contains roughly 130,000 clones, roughly 80% of which appear only once. The sample was PBMCs. The receptors derive from a man aged 25-45 years in good health and CMV-seronegative.

The chain joins TRBV28 to TRBJ1-5; 7 nucleotides align to TRBD1. The V gene end was trimmed by 8 bases and the J gene end by 6 bases; junction bases not matched to a gene: 10. This CDR3 spans 14 amino acids. Germline CDR1 is MDHEN and CDR2 is SYDVKM. CDR3 nucleotide sequence: TGTGCCAGCTACCCACAGGGGCTAGGTCAGCCCCAGCATTTT. Protein sequence: CASYPQGLGQPQHF.

The CDR3 nucleotides read TGTGCCAGCCACTTCCAGGGTAATGTCAACACTGAAGCTTTCTTT. Translating it yields CASHFQGNVNTEAFF. V gene TRBV7-2 combines with J gene TRBJ1-1, with D maybe TRBD1 (5 bases). From germline, CDR1 is SGHTA and CDR2 FQGNSA. The CDR3 contains 15 residues. V lost 8 bases and J 2 bases, leaving 18 bases between the germline ends. Full variable domain (remainder filled in from reference TRBV7-2 and TRBJ1-1): GAGVSQSPSNKVTEKGKDVELRCDPISGHTALYWYRQSLGQGLEFLIYFQGNSAPDKSGLPSDRFSAERTGGSVSTLTIQRTQQEDSAVYLCASHFQGNVNTEAFFGQGTRLTVV.

The chain is built from TRBV30 and TRBJ2-1; the match to TRBD2 covers 9 bases. J gave up 3 bases and V 5 bases, and 11 bases lay outside the gene matches. Germline V gives CDR1 GTSNPN, CDR2 SVGIG (reference sequence). The CDR3 is 16 amino acids. The CDR3 reads CAWCVGGLAFYNEQFF. For the CDR3, the DNA is TGTGCCTGGTGCGTCGGGGGACTAGCTTTCTACAATGAGCAGTTCTTC.

Of note for this clone: The junction departs from the called germline gene at one end, perhaps through a read error. V gene TRBV10-3 combines with J gene TRBJ1-1, with D perhaps TRBD1 (5 bases). The CDR3 runs 14 residues. Germline V gene lookup returns CDR1 ENHRY and CDR2 SYGVKD. CDR3 sequence: CAFSGRQSNTEAFF. CDR3 nucleotide sequence: TGTGCCTTCAGTGGTCGACAGTCGAACACTGAAGCTTTCTTT.

The chain recombines TRBV6-5 with TRBJ1-5; weak D call: TRBD1 (6 bases). V was cut by 5 bases and J by 10 bases, with 21 bases left in between. CDR1 and CDR2 (germline): MNHEY, SVGAGI. The CDR3 extends over 15 amino acids. CDR3 sequence (DNA): TGTGCCAGCAGTACACAGGGTGGCCTTCGGGTACCCCAGCATTTT. It translates to CASSTQGGLRVPQHF.

CDR3 region: CASTIGQGEAFF. The CDR3 DNA sequence: TGTGCCAGCACCATAGGACAGGGTGAAGCTTTCTTT. The chain links TRBV11-3 to TRBJ1-1; 8 bases agree with TRBD1. The CDR3 covers 12 residues. CDR1 is SGHNT and CDR2 is YENEEA in the germline V gene. V dropped 7 bases and J dropped 7; count of bases not matched to a gene: 5.

The chain couples TRBV11-2 to TRBJ2-1, with 14 bases matching TRBD2. With V trimmed by 0 bases and J by 2 bases, 9 bases remained unmatched. This CDR3 spans 20 amino acids. CDR1 and CDR2 from the germline V gene are SGHAT and FQNNGV. The CDR3 DNA is TGTGCCAGCAGCTTAGATGGACTAGCGGGAGGTACCCTTACCTACAATGAGCAGTTCTTC. Protein product: CASSLDGLAGGTLTYNEQFF.

Concerning this clone: The germline gene is not matched at one end of the junction; a read error may be the cause. The chain is built from TRBV6-4 and TRBJ1-5, with 11 bases fitting TRBD1. This CDR3 is 17 amino acids long. Germline V gene data show CDR1 as MRHNA and CDR2 as SNTAGT. This chain's CDR3 is CASRTGQGASDNQPQNF. In DNA form, the CDR3 reads TGTGCCAGCAGGACCGGACAGGGGGCAAGTGATAATCAGCCCCAGAATTTT.

The chain couples TRBV7-2 to TRBJ2-2, with D maybe TRBD2 (6 bases). This CDR3 spans 13 amino acids. Germline V CDR1 and CDR2: SGHTA, FQGNSA. The germline V and J ends were trimmed by 5 bases and 5 bases, with 9 bases remaining between them. CDR3 residues: CASSPDYTGELFF. In nucleotides, the CDR3 is TGTGCCAGCAGCCCGGACTATACCGGGGAGCTGTTTTTT.

This rearrangement joins TRBV9 to TRBJ1-1; TRBD1 might be the D (6 bases). The CDR3 is 14 amino acids. The V end lost 0 bases, the J end lost 3 bases, and 9 bases lay between the germline ends. Germline CDR1 and CDR2: SGDLS and YYNGEE. The CDR3 coding sequence is TGTGCCAGCAGCGTAGTTACAGGGTACACTGAAGCTTTCTTT. Protein product: CASSVVTGYTEAFF.

The chain carries TRBV2 and TRBJ2-2, with D possibly being TRBD2 (5 bases). From germline, CDR1 is SNHLY and CDR2 FYNNEI. V gave up 9 bases and J gave up 6 bases, with 14 bases separating them. The CDR3 covers 13 residues. As DNA, the CDR3 is TGTGCCAGTAGCATCTTGCGGGCCGGGGAGCTGTTTTTT. Translation gives CASSILRAGELFF. The full variable domain, in which reference TRBV2 and TRBJ2-2 provide the parts outside the CDR3, is EPEVTQTPSHQVTQMGQEVILRCVPISNHLYFYWYRQILGQKVEFLVSFYNNEISEKSEIFDDQFSVERPDGSNFTLKIRSTKLEDSAMYFCASSILRAGELFFGEGSRLTVL.

The chain recombines TRBV11-2 with TRBJ1-1, with a tentative D call TRBD1 (5 bases). CDR3 size: 16 residues. Germline V gene lookup returns CDR1 SGHAT and CDR2 FQNNGV. The V end was cut by 5 bases, the J end by 1 base, with 17 bases between. The CDR3 sequence is CASSPNLAGPNTEAFF. CDR3 DNA sequence: TGTGCCAGCAGCCCAAATTTAGCGGGGCCGAACACTGAAGCTTTCTTT.

The chain recombines TRBV18 with TRBJ2-4; D might be TRBD2 (5 bases). The germline V gene encodes CDR1 KGHSH and CDR2 LQKENI. Between the trimmed V and J ends, which lost 0 bases and 14 bases, there was a span of 14 bases. This CDR3 contains 13 residues. The CDR3 spells CASSPPDGIGEYF. CDR3 coding DNA: TGTGCCAGCTCACCACCCGACGGGATCGGGGAGTACTTC. Full variable domain (rest looked up from reference TRBV18 and TRBJ2-4): NAGVMQNPRHLVRRRGQEARLRCSPMKGHSHVYWYRQLPEEGLKFMVYLQKENIIDESGMPKERFSAEFPKEGPSILRIQQVVRGDSAAYFCASSPPDGIGEYFGAGTRLSVL.

The genes are TRBV14 and TRBJ1-2, with 7 bases fitting TRBD1. The CDR3 consists of 15 residues. Germline-derived CDR1 and CDR2 are SGHDN and FVKESK. The V and J ends lost 1 base and 5 bases, in that order; junction bases with no gene match: 7. The CDR3 sequence: CASSQGSPGGYGYTF. CDR3 DNA sequence: TGTGCCAGCAGCCAAGGCAGTCCAGGGGGGTATGGCTACACCTTC.

V gene TRBV30 combines with J gene TRBJ1-1; D may be TRBD1 (6 bases). V was pared by 0 bases and J by 5 bases, with 16 bases between. The CDR3 has 15 amino acids. The germline gives CDR1 GTSNPN, CDR2 SVGIG (reference sequence). The CDR3 sequence is CAWSVPRGNWTEAFF. CDR3 DNA sequence: TGTGCCTGGAGTGTACCAAGGGGGAATTGGACTGAAGCTTTCTTT.

Only one count was recorded for this clone. This chain joins TRBV10-2 and TRBJ2-7, with TRBD2 matching over 13 bases. Germline trimming cut 4 bases from V and 0 bases from J; bases unmatched to any gene: 9. Per germline, CDR1 WSHSY and CDR2 SAAADI. CDR3 length equals 18 residues. The CDR3 loop reads CASSGGLAGESSSYEQYF. The CDR3 nucleotides are TGCGCCAGCAGTGGTGGACTAGCGGGAGAGAGTAGCTCCTACGAGCAGTACTTC.

This clone was observed a handful of times. This chain links TRBV10-2 with TRBJ2-7; 10 bases are shared with TRBD1. CDR1 is WSHSY, CDR2 SAAADI, per germline. V trimming: 6 bases; J trimming: 4 bases; junction bases outside the gene matches: 6. The CDR3 is 14 residues long. The CDR3: CASRPGQGNYEQYF. For the CDR3, the DNA is TGCGCCAGCAGGCCGGGACAGGGGAATTACGAGCAGTACTTC.

This chain uses TRBV6-5 with TRBJ2-1; TRBD2 agrees at 9 bases. Germline V gene lookup returns CDR1 MNHEY and CDR2 SVGAGI. This CDR3 is built from 16 residues. V lost 1 base to trimming and J lost 6 bases; unmatched junction nucleotides: 7. Here the CDR3 reads CASSYLAVTSGNEQFF. The DNA of the CDR3 is TGTGCCAGCAGTTACTTGGCGGTGACTAGCGGCAATGAGCAGTTCTTC.

The chain recombines TRBV6-1 with TRBJ1-2; D unresolved. Trimming took 11 bases from V and 0 from J, leaving 13 bases between them. The germline V gene has CDR1 MNHNS and CDR2 SASEGT. The CDR3 runs 13 residues. The CDR3 nucleotides read TGTGCCGCCCAAGAGATTTCTAACTATGGCTACACCTTC. It yields the protein CAAQEISNYGYTF.

Concerning this clone: One junction end does not reproduce the germline sequence, and a read error may be involved. The chain has TRBV18 and TRBJ2-7; a weak D match, TRBD1 (6 bases). The CDR3 has 12 residues. Germline-derived CDR1 and CDR2 are KGHSH and LQKENI. In DNA, the CDR3 is TGTGCCAGCTCATTAACAGGGAACGAGCAGCACTTC. Translated, it gives CASSLTGNEQHF. The full variable domain, rest sourced from reference TRBV18 and TRBJ2-7, is NAGVMQNPRHLVRRRGQEARLRCSPMKGHSHVYWYRQLPEEGLKFMVYLQKENIIDESGMPKERFSAEFPKEGPSILRIQQVVRGDSAAYFCASSLTGNEQHFGPGTRLTVT.

This chain uses TRBV11-3 with TRBJ2-7; maybe TRBD1 (5 bases). The CDR3 has 14 residues. Trimming stripped 0 bases from V and 3 bases from J, with 9 bases between. Germline loops: CDR1 SGHNT, CDR2 YENEEA. The CDR3 nucleotides are TGTGCCAGCAGCTTAGACAGGGTTTTCTACGAGCAGTACTTC. Encoded protein: CASSLDRVFYEQYF.

This sequence joins TRBV7-8 and TRBJ2-2, with 10 bases lining up with TRBD1. Trimming removed 2 bases from V and 7 bases from J; junction bases left unmatched: 7. Germline V gene data show CDR1 as SGHVS and CDR2 as FQNEAQ. The CDR3 sequence is 16 residues long. The CDR3 DNA follows: TGTGCCAGCAGCTTAACGGGACAGGGGCGTGGCGGGGAGCTGTTTTTT. Its protein is CASSLTGQGRGGELFF.

V usage is TRBV18 and J usage is TRBJ1-1, with TRBD1 matching 8 bases. With V trimmed by 3 bases and J by 3 bases, 9 bases remained unmatched. CDR3 size: 16 residues. Germline CDR1 and CDR2: KGHSH and LQKENI. CDR3 protein: CASSPPRGQADTEAFF. The CDR3 coding sequence is TGTGCCAGCTCACCCCCAAGGGGACAGGCGGACACTGAAGCTTTCTTT.

The rearrangement links TRBV10-1 to TRBJ2-7, with D possibly matching TRBD1 (5 bases). Germline-derived CDR1 and CDR2 are WNHNN and SYGVQD (reference sequence). The CDR3 has 13 residues. V was trimmed by 3 bases and J by 6 bases, leaving 12 bases between them. In DNA, the CDR3 is TGCGCCAGCAGTGAACAGGTTCGTGGCGAGCAGTACTTC. It yields the protein CASSEQVRGEQYF.

This clone was counted only a few times. The rearrangement uses TRBV5-4 and TRBJ2-1, with TRBD2 matching over 10 bases. CDR1 is SGHNT, CDR2 YYREEE, per germline (reference sequence). The CDR3 runs to 15 residues. The V and J ends lost 4 bases and 5 bases, in that order; junction bases with no gene match: 6. The CDR3 nucleotides are TGTGCCAGCAGCCGGGATAGCGGGAGGAACAATGAGCAGTTCTTC. This translates into CASSRDSGRNNEQFF.

The chain joins TRBV18 to TRBJ1-1, with a tentative D call TRBD1 (6 bases). Germline CDR1 reads KGHSH; CDR2 reads LQKENI. The CDR3 length is 14 residues. V was shortened by 3 bases and J by 1 base, with 9 bases between the two germline ends. The CDR3 nucleotides are TGTGCCAGCTCACCGAACAGGGAGAACACTGAAGCTTTCTTT. Its translation is CASSPNRENTEAFF.

This clone has only one observation. This chain uses TRBV7-9 with TRBJ2-3; 8 nucleotides align to TRBD1. This CDR3 has 17 amino acids. Losses at the gene ends were 1 base for V and 8 bases for J; bases not matched to a gene: 14. From germline, CDR1 is SEHNR and CDR2 FQNEAQ (reference sequence). As DNA, the CDR3 is TGTGCCAGCAGCTTAGGTTCTGGCAGGGGGCTTGGTGGTACGCAGTATTTT. Translating it yields CASSLGSGRGLGGTQYF. Based on the CDR3 plus reference TRBV7-9 and TRBJ2-3, the full variable domain is DTGVSQNPRHKITKRGQNVTFRCDPISEHNRLYWYRQTLGQGPEFLTYFQNEAQLEKSRLLSDRFSAERPKGSFSTLEIQRTEQGDSAMYLCASSLGSGRGLGGTQYFGPGTRLTVL.

The CDR3 loop is CASSARQGRTEAFF. CDR3 DNA sequence: TGCGCCAGCAGCGCCAGACAGGGTCGAACTGAAGCTTTCTTT. The chain carries TRBV5-1 and TRBJ1-1; 7 bases agree with TRBD1. There are 14 residues in the CDR3. J lost 5 bases, V lost 4 bases, and 8 bases had no gene match. Germline V gene lookup returns CDR1 SGHRS and CDR2 YFSETQ.

The rearrangement links TRBV29-1 to TRBJ1-1, with TRBD1 identical over 9 bases. This CDR3 comprises 12 residues. The J segment lost 4 bases and the V segment lost 6 bases, leaving 3 bases of the junction unmatched. The germline V gene encodes CDR1 SQVTM and CDR2 ANQGSEA. CDR3 bases: TGCAGCGTAAGACAGGGGGTCACTGAAGCTTTCTTT. It specifies CSVRQGVTEAFF.

The rearrangement uses TRBV9 and TRBJ1-1; tentatively, D is TRBD1 (5 bases). The CDR3 length is 15 residues. The V gene lost 4 bases and the J gene lost 4 bases, with 17 bases spanning the gap. CDR1 SGDLS and CDR2 YYNGEE come from the germline V gene. The CDR3 protein is CASSPSSRGITEAFF. For the CDR3, the DNA is TGTGCCAGCAGCCCCAGTAGCCGGGGGATCACTGAAGCTTTCTTT.